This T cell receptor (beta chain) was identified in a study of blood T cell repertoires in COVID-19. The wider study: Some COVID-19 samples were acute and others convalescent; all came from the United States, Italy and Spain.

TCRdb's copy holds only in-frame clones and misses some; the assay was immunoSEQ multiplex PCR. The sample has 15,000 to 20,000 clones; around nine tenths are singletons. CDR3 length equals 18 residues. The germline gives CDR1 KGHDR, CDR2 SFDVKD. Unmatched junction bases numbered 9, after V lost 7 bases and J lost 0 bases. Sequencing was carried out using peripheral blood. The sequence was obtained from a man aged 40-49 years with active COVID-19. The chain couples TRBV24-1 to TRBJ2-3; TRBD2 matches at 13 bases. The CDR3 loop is CATSLGLAGKSSTDTQYF. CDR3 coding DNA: TGTGCCACCAGCCTGGGACTAGCGGGGAAATCTAGCACAGATACGCAGTATTTT.